This is a list of T cell receptor beta chains from one sample in a study of T cells in localized non-small cell lung cancer. Sequenced by immunoSEQ multiplex PCR; TCRdb stores in-frame clones only, minus some. The sample shows 40,000 to 65,000 clones, around 90% of them seen only once. The specimen was PBMCs, collected before any cancer treatment. These receptors were taken from a female donor with stage II lung adenocarcinoma. Each CDR3 is given with its conserved first and last residue. Fields, in order: V gene, D gene, clone size, J gene, CDR3 protein, CDR3 DNA. The D gene is left open where the match is weak. Size values are once, few and many counts, or a class for expanded clones, and some rows have none.

V gene: TRBV11-3
D gene: NA
clone size: once
J gene: TRBJ2-3
CDR3 protein: CASSLGQDTQYF
CDR3 DNA: TGTGCCAGCAGCTTAGGTCAGGATACGCAGTATTTT

V gene: TRBV5-5
D gene: NA
clone size: few
J gene: TRBJ2-1
CDR3 protein: CASSLELYNEQFF
CDR3 DNA: TGTGCCAGCAGCTTGGAACTTTACAATGAGCAGTTCTTC

V gene: TRBV2
D gene: NA
clone size: NA
J gene: TRBJ1-2
CDR3 protein: CASTGNNYGYTF
CDR3 DNA: TGTGCCAGCACAGGGAATAACTATGGCTACACCTTC

V gene: TRBV30
D gene: NA
clone size: few
J gene: TRBJ1-4
CDR3 protein: CALEWATNEKLFF
CDR3 DNA: TGTGCCTTGGAGTGGGCAACTAATGAAAAACTGTTTTTT

V gene: TRBV6-5
D gene: NA
clone size: NA
J gene: TRBJ2-7
CDR3 protein: CASIADSYEQYF
CDR3 DNA: TGTGCCAGCATCGCAGACTCCTACGAGCAGTACTTC

V gene: TRBV6-1
D gene: TRBD1
clone size: NA
J gene: TRBJ2-4
CDR3 protein: CASRGQGVVKNIQYF
CDR3 DNA: TGTGCCAGCAGAGGCCAGGGGGTGGTCAAAAACATTCAGTACTTC

V gene: TRBV27
D gene: NA
clone size: NA
J gene: TRBJ2-2
CDR3 protein: CASSLSGGNTGELFF
CDR3 DNA: TGTGCCAGCAGTTTATCTGGGGGAAACACCGGGGAGCTGTTTTTT

V gene: TRBV4-2
D gene: TRBD1
clone size: NA
J gene: TRBJ1-4
CDR3 protein: CASSRRQGETNEKLFF
CDR3 DNA: TGTGCCAGCAGCCGACGACAGGGGGAAACTAATGAAAAACTGTTTTTT

V gene: TRBV30
D gene: NA
clone size: NA
J gene: TRBJ1-1
CDR3 protein: CAWSVPVTEAFF
CDR3 DNA: TGTGCCTGGAGTGTACCGGTCACTGAAGCTTTCTTT

V gene: TRBV7-9
D gene: TRBD1
clone size: once
J gene: TRBJ1-1
CDR3 protein: CASSSRTGGDEAFF
CDR3 DNA: TGTGCCAGCAGCTCCAGGACAGGGGGCGATGAAGCTTTCTTT

V gene: TRBV6-1
D gene: NA
clone size: NA
J gene: TRBJ2-1
CDR3 protein: CASSDTTLWEYEQFF
CDR3 DNA: TGTGCCAGCAGTGACACAACCCTCTGGGAATATGAGCAGTTCTTC

V gene: TRBV6-1
D gene: NA
clone size: NA
J gene: TRBJ2-1
CDR3 protein: CASSDPLWGYNEQFF
CDR3 DNA: TGTGCCAGCAGTGACCCCTTGTGGGGCTACAATGAGCAGTTCTTC

V gene: TRBV21-1
D gene: NA
clone size: NA
J gene: TRBJ2-7
CDR3 protein: CASSKAGAHEQYF
CDR3 DNA: TGTGCCAGCAGCAAAGCGGGGGCCCACGAGCAGTACTTC

V gene: TRBV11-2
D gene: NA
clone size: NA
J gene: TRBJ2-7
CDR3 protein: CASSPGDEQYF
CDR3 DNA: TGTGCCAGCAGCCCCGGGGACGAGCAGTACTTC

V gene: TRBV19
D gene: TRBD1
clone size: NA
J gene: TRBJ2-6
CDR3 protein: CASSPAGQGLLGNVLTF
CDR3 DNA: TGTGCCAGTTCCCCTGCGGGACAGGGGCTCTTAGGCAACGTCCTGACTTTC

V gene: TRBV30
D gene: TRBD2
clone size: NA
J gene: TRBJ2-1
CDR3 protein: CAEGRGAYNEQFF
CDR3 DNA: TGTGCCGAGGGGCGGGGGGCGTACAATGAGCAGTTCTTC

V gene: TRBV5-1
D gene: TRBD2
clone size: NA
J gene: TRBJ2-1
CDR3 protein: CASTPELAGYNEQFF
CDR3 DNA: TGCGCCAGCACGCCGGAGCTAGCGGGTTACAATGAGCAGTTCTTC

V gene: TRBV7-9
D gene: NA
clone size: NA
J gene: TRBJ2-7
CDR3 protein: CASSFPAGAAYEQYF
CDR3 DNA: TGTGCCAGCAGCTTCCCAGCAGGGGCCGCCTACGAGCAGTACTTC

V gene: TRBV6-5
D gene: NA
clone size: NA
J gene: TRBJ2-7
CDR3 protein: CASSSEGEQYF
CDR3 DNA: TGTGCCAGCAGTTCCGAGGGGGAGCAGTACTTC

V gene: TRBV7-2
D gene: TRBD2
clone size: NA
J gene: TRBJ2-3
CDR3 protein: CARGSGGLPTQYF
CDR3 DNA: TGTGCCAGGGGGAGCGGGGGCCTCCCTACGCAGTATTTT

V gene: TRBV30
D gene: NA
clone size: NA
J gene: TRBJ1-1
CDR3 protein: CAWTKLPGGETEAFF
CDR3 DNA: TGTGCCTGGACCAAGCTTCCGGGAGGAGAGACTGAAGCTTTCTTT

V gene: TRBV4-1
D gene: NA
clone size: NA
J gene: TRBJ2-7
CDR3 protein: CASSQDRVGGYEQYF
CDR3 DNA: TGCGCCAGCAGCCAAGATCGGGTGGGGGGATACGAGCAGTACTTC

V gene: TRBV14
D gene: NA
clone size: NA
J gene: TRBJ2-1
CDR3 protein: CASSQEAGGLYNEQFF
CDR3 DNA: TGTGCCAGCAGCCAAGAGGCTGGGGGACTCTACAATGAGCAGTTCTTC

V gene: TRBV15
D gene: TRBD2
clone size: NA
J gene: TRBJ2-1
CDR3 protein: CATSSHGLAGRNEQFF
CDR3 DNA: TGTGCCACCAGCTCTCACGGACTAGCGGGGCGGAATGAGCAGTTCTTC

V gene: TRBV6-5
D gene: NA
clone size: NA
J gene: TRBJ1-2
CDR3 protein: CASSPGAAVTNGYTF
CDR3 DNA: TGTGCCAGCAGCCCCGGGGCAGCCGTGACTAATGGCTACACCTTC

V gene: TRBV4-1
D gene: NA
clone size: NA
J gene: TRBJ1-2
CDR3 protein: CASSPSQGAEANYGYTF
CDR3 DNA: TGCGCCAGCAGCCCGTCCCAAGGGGCAGAAGCTAACTATGGCTACACCTTC

V gene: TRBV19
D gene: NA
clone size: NA
J gene: TRBJ2-2
CDR3 protein: CASSIWRELFF
CDR3 DNA: TGTGCCAGTAGTATTTGGAGGGAGCTGTTTTTT

V gene: TRBV5-1
D gene: NA
clone size: NA
J gene: TRBJ1-4
CDR3 protein: CASNDPQGGEKLFF
CDR3 DNA: TGCGCCAGCAACGATCCCCAAGGAGGTGAAAAACTGTTTTTT

V gene: TRBV19
D gene: NA
clone size: NA
J gene: TRBJ1-2
CDR3 protein: CASSQGQMGLDGYTF
CDR3 DNA: TGTGCCAGTAGTCAAGGACAGATGGGTCTGGATGGCTACACCTTC

V gene: TRBV5-4
D gene: NA
clone size: NA
J gene: TRBJ2-3
CDR3 protein: CASSLGGTRTDTQYF
CDR3 DNA: TGTGCCAGCAGCTTGGGCGGAACTCGCACAGATACGCAGTATTTT

V gene: TRBV9
D gene: NA
clone size: NA
J gene: TRBJ2-1
CDR3 protein: CASSVPSTGGLSYNEQFF
CDR3 DNA: TGTGCCAGCAGCGTACCCTCTACCGGCGGGTTATCCTACAATGAGCAGTTCTTC

V gene: TRBV7-8
D gene: TRBD2
clone size: NA
J gene: TRBJ2-7
CDR3 protein: CASSQPALAGGRDEQYF
CDR3 DNA: TGTGCCAGCAGCCAACCAGCGCTAGCGGGGGGCCGCGACGAGCAGTACTTC

V gene: TRBV7-9
D gene: TRBD1
clone size: NA
J gene: TRBJ2-7
CDR3 protein: CASSSDRDRKNEQYF
CDR3 DNA: TGTGCCAGCAGCTCCGACCGGGACAGGAAGAACGAGCAGTACTTC

V gene: TRBV30
D gene: TRBD1
clone size: NA
J gene: TRBJ1-1
CDR3 protein: CAWSRGTGVNTEAFF
CDR3 DNA: TGTGCCTGGAGCAGGGGGACAGGGGTTAACACTGAAGCTTTCTTT

V gene: TRBV19
D gene: NA
clone size: NA
J gene: TRBJ1-3
CDR3 protein: CAIQGRGSTGNTIYF
CDR3 DNA: TGTGCCATCCAGGGCAGGGGCTCGACCGGAAACACCATATATTTT

V gene: TRBV5-1
D gene: TRBD2
clone size: NA
J gene: TRBJ2-7
CDR3 protein: CASSPPPSGGNPYEQYF
CDR3 DNA: TGCGCCAGCAGCCCACCCCCAAGCGGGGGGAACCCCTACGAGCAGTACTTC